These 25 T cell receptor beta chains came from one sample sequenced in a study of cytomegalovirus exposure and HLA in healthy donors. Primers: 60 Vbeta forward and 13 Jbeta reverse. Data came from immunoSEQ multiplex PCR; TCRdb stores just in-frame clones and leaves some out. The sample holds tens of thousands of clones, more than 80% seen once. Specimen: PBMCs. Receptors originate from a woman aged 30 to 39 in good health and CMV-seronegative.

V is TRBV6-1 and J is TRBJ2-2; D might be TRBD1 (6 bases). Germline CDR1 MNHNS, CDR2 SASEGT. This CDR3 has 15 residues. Trimming took 4 bases from V and 0 from J, leaving 9 bases between them. The CDR3 sequence is CASSVQGANTGELFF. CDR3 nucleotides: TGTGCCAGCAGTGTACAGGGAGCGAACACCGGGGAGCTGTTTTTT.

Written as DNA, the CDR3 is TGCGCCAGCAGCTACCGGACAGGGAATGGCGACGAGCAGTACTTC. Its translation is CASSYRTGNGDEQYF. V gene TRBV5-1 combines with J gene TRBJ2-5; 8 positions match TRBD1. The J call could be wrong; TRBJ2-7 is a better fit for the DNA end. This CDR3 region has 15 residues. The germline gives CDR1 SGHRS, CDR2 YFSETQ.

This CDR3 is CASSKVEGGAGNGYTF. In DNA, the CDR3 is TGTGCCAGTAGTAAAGTGGAAGGGGGCGCAGGAAATGGCTACACCTTC. The gene calls are TRBV19 and TRBJ1-2; TRBD1 matches at 7 bases. Germline V gene data show CDR1 as LNHDA and CDR2 as SQIVND (reference sequence). The trim removed 4 bases at V and 6 bases at J, leaving 14 bases unmatched. The CDR3 spans 16 residues.

The genes are TRBV18 and TRBJ1-3; 10 bases fit TRBD1. The CDR3 totals 17 residues. CDR1 is KGHSH and CDR2 is LQKENI in the germline V gene. Losses at the gene ends were 3 bases for V and 0 bases for J; bases not matched to a gene: 5. The CDR3 DNA follows: TGTGCCAGCTCACCGGGACAGGGGACGAGCTCTGGAAACACCATATATTTT. Amino acids: CASSPGQGTSSGNTIYF.

The gene calls are TRBV28 and TRBJ2-3; D not resolved. The V and J ends lost 3 bases and 7 bases respectively, with 8 bases between them. The CDR3 is 12 amino acids. The V gene's germline CDR1 is MDHEN and CDR2 SYDVKM. In DNA, the CDR3 is TGTGCCAGCAGTTTGAGTTTGTATACGCAGTATTTT. The encoded protein is CASSLSLYTQYF.

The chain has TRBV6-5 and TRBJ1-2, with D tentatively TRBD1 (6 bases). The CDR3 spans 14 residues. Trimming took off 8 bases at V and 3 bases at J, with 16 bases between the two ends. Germline V gene data show CDR1 as MNHEY and CDR2 as SVGAGI. CDR3 DNA: TGTGCCAGCGCCCTACTTGGACAGCACTATGGCTACACCTTC. As protein: CASALLGQHYGYTF.

Of note for this clone: A junction end diverges from the germline sequence, so it may reflect a read error. Other DNA sequences in this sample translate to the same CDR3. The CDR3 protein is CASSLAPLAGGANEQFF. The CDR3 bases are TGCGCCAGCAGCTTGGCCCCACTAGCGGGGGGCGCAAATGAGCAATTCTTC. This chain joins TRBV5-1 and TRBJ2-1; TRBD2 matches at 12 bases. Germline CDR1 and CDR2: SGHRS and YFSETQ. This CDR3 spans 17 amino acids.

The chain couples TRBV5-1 to TRBJ2-3; 10 positions match TRBD2. The V gene's germline CDR1 is SGHRS and CDR2 YFSETQ. The CDR3 covers 16 residues. V shed 0 bases, J shed 6 bases, and the junction held 7 bases outside the gene matches. The CDR3 loop reads CASSLAIAGGSDTQYF. CDR3 DNA sequence: TGCGCCAGCAGCTTGGCGATAGCGGGAGGAAGCGATACGCAGTATTTT.

This chain uses TRBV5-1 with TRBJ2-3; 8 bases map to TRBD2. V trimming: 4 bases; J trimming: 2 bases; junction bases outside the gene matches: 12. The CDR3 extends over 17 amino acids. The germline CDR1 and CDR2 sequences are SGHRS and YFSETQ. For the CDR3, the DNA is TGCGCCAGCAGCCCCCGGACGACTAGCGAAGACACAGATACGCAGTATTTT. Translation: CASSPRTTSEDTDTQYF.

The chain recombines TRBV6-5 with TRBJ1-1; D is ambiguous. Germline V gives CDR1 MNHEY, CDR2 SVGAGI. V was cut by 7 bases and J by 5 bases, with 17 bases left in between. This CDR3 is built from 14 residues. CDR3 in amino acids: CASTHTPRLTEAFF. CDR3 DNA sequence: TGTGCCAGCACCCATACCCCCAGGTTGACTGAAGCTTTCTTT.

This clone has more than one count but fewer than ten. The chain recombines TRBV5-1 with TRBJ2-3; tentatively, D is TRBD1 (6 bases). The CDR3 has 15 residues. V lost 4 bases and J lost 2, with 14 bases in between. Germline CDR1 is SGHRS and CDR2 is YFSETQ. CDR3 sequence (DNA): TGCGCCAGCAGCATCGGGACACTTGCCACAGATACGCAGTATTTT. This codes for CASSIGTLATDTQYF. Full variable domain (remainder filled in from reference TRBV5-1 and TRBJ2-3): KAGVTQTPRYLIKTRGQQVTLSCSPISGHRSVSWYQQTPGQGLQFLFEYFSETQRNKGNFPGRFSGRQFSNSRSEMNVSTLELGDSALYLCASSIGTLATDTQYFGPGTRLTVL.

The count of this clone is one. The junction departs from the called germline gene at one end, perhaps through a read error. The rearrangement links TRBV6-1 to TRBJ2-7, with D maybe TRBD1 (5 bases). Germline-derived CDR1 and CDR2 are MNHNS and SASEGT. The CDR3 contains 14 residues. CDR3 DNA sequence: TGTGCCAGCACCCTAAGGGCAGGGTCCTCCGAGCAGTACTTC. It encodes CASTLRAGSSEQYF.

The V gene is TRBV18, the J gene TRBJ1-5; 7 bases align to TRBD1. This CDR3 has 15 amino acids. CDR1 KGHSH and CDR2 LQKENI come from the germline V gene. V dropped 4 bases and J dropped 6; count of bases not matched to a gene: 9. This chain's CDR3 is CASSQYRGAGQPQHF. CDR3 sequence (DNA): TGTGCCAGCTCACAATACAGGGGAGCCGGTCAGCCCCAGCATTTT.

V is TRBV7-9 and J is TRBJ1-5, with D unclear. The CDR3 extends over 15 amino acids. The germline gives CDR1 SEHNR, CDR2 FQNEAQ (reference sequence). V was clipped by 4 bases and J by 10 bases, with 20 bases between them. CDR3 sequence reads: CASSSSVNRVEPQHF. CDR3 in DNA: TGTGCCAGCAGCTCTAGCGTAAATAGGGTAGAACCCCAGCATTTT. Looking up the rest from reference TRBV7-9 and TRBJ1-5 gives the full variable domain: DTGVSQNPRHKITKRGQNVTFRCDPISEHNRLYWYRQTLGQGPEFLTYFQNEAQLEKSRLLSDRFSAERPKGSFSTLEIQRTEQGDSAMYLCASSSSVNRVEPQHFGDGTRLSIL.

The CDR3 DNA sequence: TGCGCCAGCAGCTTGGGTGTAGCGGGTACGAACACCGGGGAGCTGTTTTTT. Amino acids: CASSLGVAGTNTGELFF. The chain joins TRBV5-1 to TRBJ2-2; 7 nucleotides agree with TRBD2. CDR3 length: 17 amino acids. J gave up 0 bases and V 0 bases, and 5 bases lay outside the gene matches. Germline V lookup: CDR1 SGHRS, CDR2 YFSETQ.

The V call is TRBV14, the J call TRBJ1-3, with 8 positions matching TRBD1. Germline-derived CDR1 and CDR2 are SGHDN and FVKESK. Trimming at V came to 0 bases and at J to 2 bases, leaving 9 bases not matched to a gene. CDR3 length: 18 amino acids. In DNA, the CDR3 is TGTGCCAGCAGCCAAGAACCGGACAGGGATTTGGCTGGAAACACCATATATTTT. Protein sequence: CASSQEPDRDLAGNTIYF. Combining the CDR3 with reference TRBV14 and TRBJ1-3 gives the whole variable domain EAGVTQFPSHSVIEKGQTVTLRCDPISGHDNLYWYRRVMGKEIKFLLHFVKESKQDESGMPNNRFLAERTGGTYSTLKVQPAELEDSGVYFCASSQEPDRDLAGNTIYFGEGSWLTVV.

The chain has TRBV7-8 and TRBJ2-7; 7 bases are a match to TRBD1. In germline, CDR1 is SGHVS, CDR2 FQNEAQ. The CDR3 covers 12 residues. The junction had 2 bases not matched to a gene; V was cut back by 6 bases and J by 3 bases. CDR3 DNA: TGTGCCAGCAGTCCAGGGGGCTACGAGCAGTACTTC. Its protein is CASSPGGYEQYF.

This rearrangement joins TRBV5-1 to TRBJ1-4; D is uncertain. This CDR3 spans 14 amino acids. Germline CDR1 and CDR2: SGHRS and YFSETQ. The V end lost 4 bases, the J end lost 1 base, and 8 bases lay between the germline ends. The CDR3 bases are TGCGCCAGCAGCCTGGCTCTAACTAATGAAAAACTGTTTTTT. Its protein product is CASSLALTNEKLFF.

The chain joins TRBV25-1 to TRBJ1-4, with D perhaps TRBD1 (5 bases). V was shortened by 4 bases and J by 8 bases, with 11 bases between the two germline ends. CDR1 and CDR2 from the germline V gene are MGHDK and SYGVNS. CDR3 size: 13 residues. The CDR3 region is CASSAAGGEKLFF. The CDR3 region has the DNA TGTGCCAGCAGTGCCGCGGGGGGGGAAAAACTGTTTTTT.

This chain links TRBV28 with TRBJ2-5; 10 bases agree with TRBD2. The CDR3 is made up of 17 amino acids. The V and J ends lost 3 bases and 1 base, in that order; junction bases with no gene match: 8. Germline CDR1 reads MDHEN; CDR2 reads SYDVKM. CDR3 DNA: TGTGCCAGCAGTTTGTGGTTAGCGGGAGGACCCCAAGAGACCCAGTACTTC. Translation gives CASSLWLAGGPQETQYF.

The V gene is TRBV6-6, the J gene TRBJ2-3; 11 bases are a match to TRBD2. V was clipped by 5 bases and J by 6 bases; unmatched bases: 7. This CDR3 spans 15 amino acids. CDR1 and CDR2 (germline): MNHNY, SVGAGI (reference sequence). CDR3 amino acids: CASSIQRLAGDTQYF. In DNA, the CDR3 is TGTGCCAGCAGTATTCAAAGACTAGCGGGGGATACGCAGTATTTT.

The V call is TRBV5-4, the J call TRBJ1-2; 7 nucleotides line up with TRBD1. This CDR3 has 17 amino acids. Germline V gives CDR1 SGHNT, CDR2 YYREEE (reference sequence). The V gene end was trimmed by 4 bases and the J gene end by 4 bases; junction bases not matched to a gene: 16. CDR3 nucleotide sequence: TGTGCCAGCAGCATAAGGACAGGACCGCGGGTTAGCTATGGCTACACCTTC. Translating gives CASSIRTGPRVSYGYTF.

This clone was seen more than once but under ten times. V and J are TRBV15 and TRBJ2-1; 7 bases map to TRBD2. From germline, CDR1 is LNHNV and CDR2 YYDKDF (reference sequence). This CDR3 contains 16 residues. Germline trimming cut 0 bases from V and 2 bases from J; bases unmatched to any gene: 4. CDR3 DNA sequence: TGTGCCACCAGCAGAGATCCTAGCGGTGCCTACAATGAGCAGTTCTTC. Translation: CATSRDPSGAYNEQFF.

V usage is TRBV6-6 and J usage is TRBJ1-1, with unresolved D. The V end lost 7 bases, the J end lost 6 bases, and 15 bases lay between the germline ends. This CDR3 has 13 amino acids. The V gene's germline CDR1 is MNHNY and CDR2 SVGAGI (reference sequence). CDR3 nucleotides: TGTGCCAGCACGGTAAGACCCGGGGCTGAAGCTTTCTTT. Protein: CASTVRPGAEAFF.

The gene calls are TRBV28 and TRBJ2-7; D might be TRBD2 (6 bases). V gave up 3 bases and J gave up 3 bases, with 15 bases separating them. The germline V gene has CDR1 MDHEN and CDR2 SYDVKM. This CDR3 is 15 amino acids long. The CDR3 sequence: CASSLGLADLYEQYF. The CDR3 DNA reads TGTGCCAGCAGTTTGGGGTTAGCGGACCTCTACGAGCAGTACTTC.